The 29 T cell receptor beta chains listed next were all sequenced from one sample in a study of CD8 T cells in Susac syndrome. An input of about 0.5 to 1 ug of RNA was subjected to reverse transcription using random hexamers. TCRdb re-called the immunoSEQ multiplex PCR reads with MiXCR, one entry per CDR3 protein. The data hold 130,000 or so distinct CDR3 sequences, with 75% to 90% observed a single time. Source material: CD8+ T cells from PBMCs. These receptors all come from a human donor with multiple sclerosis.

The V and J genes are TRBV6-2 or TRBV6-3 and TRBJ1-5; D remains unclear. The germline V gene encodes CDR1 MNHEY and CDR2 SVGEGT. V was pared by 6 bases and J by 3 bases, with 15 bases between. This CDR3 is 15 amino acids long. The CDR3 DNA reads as TGTGCCAGCAGACGATCGTACGGCAACAATCAGCCCCAGCATTTT. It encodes CASRRSYGNNQPQHF.

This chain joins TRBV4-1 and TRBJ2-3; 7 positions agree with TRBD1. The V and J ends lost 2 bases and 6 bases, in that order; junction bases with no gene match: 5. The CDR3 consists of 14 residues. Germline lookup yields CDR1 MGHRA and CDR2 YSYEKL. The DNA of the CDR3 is TGCGCCAGCAGCCAAATGACAGGGACCGATACGCAGTATTTT. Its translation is CASSQMTGTDTQYF.

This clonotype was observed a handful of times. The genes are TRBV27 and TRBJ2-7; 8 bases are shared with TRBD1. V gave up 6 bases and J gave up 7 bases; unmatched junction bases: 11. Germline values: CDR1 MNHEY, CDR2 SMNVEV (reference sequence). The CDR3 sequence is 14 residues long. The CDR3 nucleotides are TGTGCCAGCAGCCATACAGGGGGAGGCCCTGAGCAGTACGTC. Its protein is CASSHTGGGPEQYV.

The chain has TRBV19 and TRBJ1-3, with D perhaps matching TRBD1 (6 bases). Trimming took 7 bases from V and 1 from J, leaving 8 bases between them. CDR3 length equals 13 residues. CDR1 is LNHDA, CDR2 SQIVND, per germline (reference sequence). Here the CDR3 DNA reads TGTGCCAGTACCGGGACATCTGGAAACACCATATATTTT. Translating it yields CASTGTSGNTIYF.

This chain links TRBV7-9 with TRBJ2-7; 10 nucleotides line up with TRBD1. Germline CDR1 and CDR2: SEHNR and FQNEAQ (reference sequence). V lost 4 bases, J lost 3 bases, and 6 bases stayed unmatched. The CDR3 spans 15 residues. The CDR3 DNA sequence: TGTGCCAGCAGCTCCTCCTGGGACAGGGGCTACGAGCAGTACTTC. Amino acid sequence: CASSSSWDRGYEQYF.

CDR3 sequence (DNA): TGTGCCAGTAGTATTACGGGGAGCTACAATGAGCAGTTCTTC. Translating gives CASSITGSYNEQFF. This chain connects TRBV19 to TRBJ2-1, with D perhaps TRBD2 (5 bases). In germline, CDR1 is LNHDA, CDR2 SQIVND (reference sequence). V was shortened by 3 bases and J by 3 bases, with 9 bases between the two germline ends. The CDR3 is 14 amino acids.

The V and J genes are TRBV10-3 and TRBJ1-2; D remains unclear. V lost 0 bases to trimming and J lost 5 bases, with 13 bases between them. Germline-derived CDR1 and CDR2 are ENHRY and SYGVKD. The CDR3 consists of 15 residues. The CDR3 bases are TGTGCCATCAGTGAGTCCTTTGACGGGGAGTATGGCTACACCTTC. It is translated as CAISESFDGEYGYTF.

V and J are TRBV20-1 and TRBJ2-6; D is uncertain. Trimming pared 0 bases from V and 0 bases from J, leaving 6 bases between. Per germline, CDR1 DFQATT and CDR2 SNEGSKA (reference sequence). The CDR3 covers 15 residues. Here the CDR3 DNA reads TGCAGTGCTAGAGATCACGACTCTGGGGCCAACGTCCTGACTTTC. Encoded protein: CSARDHDSGANVLTF.

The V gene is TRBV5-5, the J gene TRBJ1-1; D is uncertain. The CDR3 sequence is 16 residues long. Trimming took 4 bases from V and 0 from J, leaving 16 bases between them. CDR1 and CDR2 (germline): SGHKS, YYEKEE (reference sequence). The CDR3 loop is CASSPGALLMNTEAFF. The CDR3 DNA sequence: TGTGCCAGCAGCCCGGGAGCACTCCTTATGAACACTGAAGCTTTCTTT.

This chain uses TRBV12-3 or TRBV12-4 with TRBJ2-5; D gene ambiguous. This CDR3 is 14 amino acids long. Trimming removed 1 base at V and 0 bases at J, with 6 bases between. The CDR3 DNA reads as TGTGCCAGCAGTTTAGGAGAATACCAAGAGACCCAGTACTTC. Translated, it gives CASSLGEYQETQYF.

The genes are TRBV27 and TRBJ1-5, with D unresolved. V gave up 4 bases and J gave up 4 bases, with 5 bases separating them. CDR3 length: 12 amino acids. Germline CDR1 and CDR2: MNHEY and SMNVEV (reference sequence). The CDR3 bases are TGTGCCAGCAGTTCCTTAAATCAGCCCCAGCATTTT. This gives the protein CASSSLNQPQHF.

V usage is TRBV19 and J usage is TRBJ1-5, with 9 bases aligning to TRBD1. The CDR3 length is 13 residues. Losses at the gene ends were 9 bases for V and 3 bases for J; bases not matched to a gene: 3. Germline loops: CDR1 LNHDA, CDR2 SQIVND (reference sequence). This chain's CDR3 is CASRTGVNQPQHF. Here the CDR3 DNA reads TGTGCCAGCCGGACAGGGGTCAATCAGCCCCAGCATTTT.

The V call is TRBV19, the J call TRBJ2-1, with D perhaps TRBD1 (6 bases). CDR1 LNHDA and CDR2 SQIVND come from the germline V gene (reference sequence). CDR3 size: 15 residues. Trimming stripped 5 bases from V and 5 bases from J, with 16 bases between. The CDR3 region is CASSYAGATNNEQFF. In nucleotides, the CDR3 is TGTGCCAGTAGTTATGCAGGGGCCACGAACAATGAGCAGTTCTTC.

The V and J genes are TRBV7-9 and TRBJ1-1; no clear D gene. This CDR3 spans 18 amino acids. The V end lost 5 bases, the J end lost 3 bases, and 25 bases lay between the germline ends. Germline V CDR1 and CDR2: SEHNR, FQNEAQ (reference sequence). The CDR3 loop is CASSPPGRVKASDTEAFF. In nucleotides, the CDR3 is TGTGCCAGCAGCCCCCCTGGAAGGGTAAAGGCTTCGGACACTGAAGCTTTCTTT. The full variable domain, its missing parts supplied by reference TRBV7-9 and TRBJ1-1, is DTGVSQNPRHKITKRGQNVTFRCDPISEHNRLYWYRQTLGQGPEFLTYFQNEAQLEKSRLLSDRFSAERPKGSFSTLEIQRTEQGDSAMYLCASSPPGRVKASDTEAFFGQGTRLTVV.

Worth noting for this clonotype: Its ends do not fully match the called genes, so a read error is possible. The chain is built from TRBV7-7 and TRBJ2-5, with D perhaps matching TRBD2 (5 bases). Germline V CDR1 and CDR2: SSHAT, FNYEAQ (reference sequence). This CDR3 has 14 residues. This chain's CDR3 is CASSLASAAETQYF. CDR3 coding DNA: TGTGCTAGCAGCTTAGCGTCCGCGGCAGAGACCCAGTACTTC.

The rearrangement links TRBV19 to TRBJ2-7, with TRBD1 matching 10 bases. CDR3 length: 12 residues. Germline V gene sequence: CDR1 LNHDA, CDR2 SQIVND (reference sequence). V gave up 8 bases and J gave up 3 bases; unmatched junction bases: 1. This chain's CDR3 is CASGQGVYEQYF. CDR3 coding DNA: TGTGCCAGTGGACAGGGGGTCTACGAGCAGTACTTC.

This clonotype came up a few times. CDR3 coding DNA: TGTGCCAGCAGTTTAAGGGGGAGTAACTATGGCTACACCTTC. Encoded protein: CASSLRGSNYGYTF. The rearrangement uses TRBV27 and TRBJ1-2; the D gene is possibly TRBD1 (6 bases). Germline values: CDR1 MNHEY, CDR2 SMNVEV (reference sequence). The V end lost 2 bases, the J end lost 1 base, and 8 bases lay between the germline ends. There are 14 residues in the CDR3.

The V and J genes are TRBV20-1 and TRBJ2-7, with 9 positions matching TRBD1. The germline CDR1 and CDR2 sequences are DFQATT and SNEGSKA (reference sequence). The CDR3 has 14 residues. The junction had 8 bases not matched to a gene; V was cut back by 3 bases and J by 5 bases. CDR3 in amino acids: CSASIDRGTHEQYF. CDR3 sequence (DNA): TGCAGTGCTAGTATCGACAGGGGGACTCACGAGCAGTACTTC.

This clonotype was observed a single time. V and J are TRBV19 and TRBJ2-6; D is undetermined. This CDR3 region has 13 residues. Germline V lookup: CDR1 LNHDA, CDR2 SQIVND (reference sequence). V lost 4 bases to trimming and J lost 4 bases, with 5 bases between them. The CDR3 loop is CASSTTGANVLTF. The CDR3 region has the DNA TGTGCCAGTAGTACTACGGGGGCCAACGTCCTGACTTTC.

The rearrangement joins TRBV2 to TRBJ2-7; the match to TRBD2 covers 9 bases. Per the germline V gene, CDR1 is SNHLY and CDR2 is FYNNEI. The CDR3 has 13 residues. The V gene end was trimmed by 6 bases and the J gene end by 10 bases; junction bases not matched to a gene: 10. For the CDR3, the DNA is TGTGCCAGCAGAAGACTAGCGGAGACTCAACAGTACTTC. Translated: CASRRLAETQQYF.

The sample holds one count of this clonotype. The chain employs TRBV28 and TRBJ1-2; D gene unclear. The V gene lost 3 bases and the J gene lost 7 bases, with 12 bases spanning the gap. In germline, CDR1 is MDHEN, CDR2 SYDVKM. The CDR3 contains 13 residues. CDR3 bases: TGTGCCAGCAGTTTCGGTGGGCGGCTTGGCTACACCTTC. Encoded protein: CASSFGGRLGYTF.

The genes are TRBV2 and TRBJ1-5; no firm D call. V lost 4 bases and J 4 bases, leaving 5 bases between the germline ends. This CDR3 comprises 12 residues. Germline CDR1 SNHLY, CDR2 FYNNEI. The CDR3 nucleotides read TGTGCCAGCAGTGCGCTAAATCAGCCCCAGCATTTT. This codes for CASSALNQPQHF.

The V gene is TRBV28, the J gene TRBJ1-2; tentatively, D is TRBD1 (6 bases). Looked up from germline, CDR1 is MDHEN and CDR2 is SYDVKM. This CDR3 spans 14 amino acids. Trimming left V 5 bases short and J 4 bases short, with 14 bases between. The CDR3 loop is CASSVGQTVYGYTF. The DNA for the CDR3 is TGTGCCAGCAGTGTCGGACAGACGGTCTATGGCTACACCTTC.

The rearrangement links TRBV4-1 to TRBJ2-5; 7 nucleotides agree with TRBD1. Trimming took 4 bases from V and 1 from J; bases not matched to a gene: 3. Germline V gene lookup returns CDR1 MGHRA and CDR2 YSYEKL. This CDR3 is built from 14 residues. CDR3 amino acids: CASSRGDSQETQYF. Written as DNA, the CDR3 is TGCGCCAGCAGCCGAGGGGACAGCCAAGAGACCCAGTACTTC.

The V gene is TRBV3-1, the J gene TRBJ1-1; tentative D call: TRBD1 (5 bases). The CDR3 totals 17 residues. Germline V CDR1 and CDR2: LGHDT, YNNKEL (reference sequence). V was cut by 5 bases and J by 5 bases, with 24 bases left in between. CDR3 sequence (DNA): TGTGCCAGCAGCGCCTTCGAAGGAGGGCGGAGGGGTACTGAAGCTTTCTTT. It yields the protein CASSAFEGGRRGTEAFF.

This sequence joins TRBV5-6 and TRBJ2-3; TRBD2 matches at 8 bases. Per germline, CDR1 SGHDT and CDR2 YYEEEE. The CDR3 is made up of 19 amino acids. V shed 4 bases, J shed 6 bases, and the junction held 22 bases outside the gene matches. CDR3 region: CASSRTVKSGSVTSDTQYF. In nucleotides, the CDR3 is TGTGCCAGCAGCCGGACTGTGAAGAGCGGGAGTGTTACTTCGGATACGCAGTATTTT.

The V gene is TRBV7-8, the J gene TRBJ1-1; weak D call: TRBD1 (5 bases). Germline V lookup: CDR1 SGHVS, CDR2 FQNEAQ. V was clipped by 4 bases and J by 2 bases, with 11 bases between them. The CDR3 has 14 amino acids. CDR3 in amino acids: CASSSRTGNTEAFF. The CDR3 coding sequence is TGTGCCAGCAGCTCTCGAACAGGAAACACTGAAGCTTTCTTT.

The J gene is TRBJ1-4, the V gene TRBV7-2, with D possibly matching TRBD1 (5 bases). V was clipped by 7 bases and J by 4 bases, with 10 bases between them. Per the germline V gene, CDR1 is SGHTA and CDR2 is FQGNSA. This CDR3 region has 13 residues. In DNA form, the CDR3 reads TGTGCCAGCAAACAGGAGATTAATGAAAAACTGTTTTTT. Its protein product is CASKQEINEKLFF.

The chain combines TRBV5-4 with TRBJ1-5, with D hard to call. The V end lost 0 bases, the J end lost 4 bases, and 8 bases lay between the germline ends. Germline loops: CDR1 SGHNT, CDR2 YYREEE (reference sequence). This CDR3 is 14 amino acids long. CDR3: CASSLADSNQPQHF. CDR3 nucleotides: TGTGCCAGCAGCTTGGCCGATAGTAATCAGCCCCAGCATTTT.